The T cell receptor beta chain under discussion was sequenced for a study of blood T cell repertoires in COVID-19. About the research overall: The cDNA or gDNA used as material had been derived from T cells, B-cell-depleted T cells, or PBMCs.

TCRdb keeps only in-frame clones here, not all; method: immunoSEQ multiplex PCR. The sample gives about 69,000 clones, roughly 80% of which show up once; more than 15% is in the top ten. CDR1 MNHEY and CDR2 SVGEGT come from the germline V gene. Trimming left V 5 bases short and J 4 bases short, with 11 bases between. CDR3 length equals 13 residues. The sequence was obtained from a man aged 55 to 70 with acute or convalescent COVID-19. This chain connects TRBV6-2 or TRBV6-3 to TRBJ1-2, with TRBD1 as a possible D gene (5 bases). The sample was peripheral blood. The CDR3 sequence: CASSPPGLYGYTF. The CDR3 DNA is TGTGCCAGCAGTCCACCGGGACTCTATGGCTACACCTTC.